This T cell receptor (beta chain) comes out of a study of tumor-infiltrating lymphocytes in primary liver carcinoma. As for this clonotype: At one boundary the junction diverges from the germline segment, which might be a read error.

Unsorted whole blood supplied the RNA, and germline DNA was extracted too. From about 490 ng of total RNA, TCR beta-specific cDNA was reverse-transcribed using a constant-region primer. Modified slightly, ARM-PCR produced TCR beta libraries over three nested multiplex PCR rounds. A C-beta reverse primer and TRBV1-TRBV30 forward primers served in each of the first two PCR rounds, at ten to eleven cycles apiece. TCRdb re-called the multiplex PCR reads with MiXCR, one entry per CDR3 protein. This sample has almost 200,000 distinct CDR3 sequences, with about two thirds found just once. In germline, CDR1 is SGHAT, CDR2 FQNNGV. The CDR3 sequence is 12 residues long.

This sequence joins TRBV11-2 and TRBJ2-3, with 9 positions matching TRBD2. The receptor's source is an older woman with primary liver carcinoma and hepatitis B virus infection. Sequencing was carried out using peripheral blood. The CDR3 DNA follows: TGTGTCAGCAGCCCAGCGGGAGGCCGTGAGTATTTT. Translated, it gives CVSSPAGGREYF. The full variable domain, its missing parts supplied by reference TRBV11-2 and TRBJ2-3, is EAGVAQSPRYKIIEKRQSVAFWCNPISGHATLYWYQQILGQGPKLLIQFQNNGVVDDSQLPKDRFSAERLKGVDSTLKIQPAKLEDSAVYLCVSSPAGGREYFGPGTRLTVL.